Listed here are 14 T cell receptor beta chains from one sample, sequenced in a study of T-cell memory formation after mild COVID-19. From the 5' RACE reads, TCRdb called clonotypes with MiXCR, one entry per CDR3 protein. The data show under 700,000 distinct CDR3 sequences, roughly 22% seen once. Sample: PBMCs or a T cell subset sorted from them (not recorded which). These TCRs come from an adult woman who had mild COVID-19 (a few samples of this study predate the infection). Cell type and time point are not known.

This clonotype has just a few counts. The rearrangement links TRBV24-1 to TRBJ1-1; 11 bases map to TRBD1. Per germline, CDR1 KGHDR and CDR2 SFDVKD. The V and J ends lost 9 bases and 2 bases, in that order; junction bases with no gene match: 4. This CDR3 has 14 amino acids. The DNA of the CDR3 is TGTGCCACCGAAGGACAGGGGGCAAACACTGAAGCTTTCTTT. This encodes CATEGQGANTEAFF.

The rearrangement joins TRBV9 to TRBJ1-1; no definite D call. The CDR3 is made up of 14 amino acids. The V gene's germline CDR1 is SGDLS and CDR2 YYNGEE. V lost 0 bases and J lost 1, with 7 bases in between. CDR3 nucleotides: TGTGCCAGCAGCGTAGGGAGAGGGAACACTGAAGCTTTCTTT. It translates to CASSVGRGNTEAFF.

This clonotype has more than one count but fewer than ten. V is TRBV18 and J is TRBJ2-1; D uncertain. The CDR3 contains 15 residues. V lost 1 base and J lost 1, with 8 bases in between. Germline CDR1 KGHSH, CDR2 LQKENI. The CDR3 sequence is CASSPLTESYNEQFF. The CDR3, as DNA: TGTGCCAGCTCACCACTCACCGAATCCTACAATGAGCAGTTCTTC.

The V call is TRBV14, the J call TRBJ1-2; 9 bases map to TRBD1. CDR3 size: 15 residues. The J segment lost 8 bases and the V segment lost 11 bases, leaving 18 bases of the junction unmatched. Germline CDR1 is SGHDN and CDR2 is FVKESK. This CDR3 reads CAQHLGTGISEGYTF. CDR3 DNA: TGTGCCCAGCACCTAGGGACAGGGATATCTGAGGGCTACACCTTC.

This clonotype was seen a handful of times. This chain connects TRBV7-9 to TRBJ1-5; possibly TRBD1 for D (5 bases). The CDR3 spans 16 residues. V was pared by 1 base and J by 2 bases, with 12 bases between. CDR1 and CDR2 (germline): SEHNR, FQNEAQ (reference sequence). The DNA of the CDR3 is TGTGCCAGCAGCTTAGGACAGCCGGAGGGCAATCAGCCCCAGCATTTT. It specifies CASSLGQPEGNQPQHF.

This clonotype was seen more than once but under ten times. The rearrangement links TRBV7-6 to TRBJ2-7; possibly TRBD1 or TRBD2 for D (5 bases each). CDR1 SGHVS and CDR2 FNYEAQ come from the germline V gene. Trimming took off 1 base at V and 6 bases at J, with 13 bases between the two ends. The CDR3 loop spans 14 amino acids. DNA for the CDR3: TGTGCCAGCAGCTTAGGAGAGGGGCTGGGCGAGCAGTACTTC. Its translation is CASSLGEGLGEQYF.

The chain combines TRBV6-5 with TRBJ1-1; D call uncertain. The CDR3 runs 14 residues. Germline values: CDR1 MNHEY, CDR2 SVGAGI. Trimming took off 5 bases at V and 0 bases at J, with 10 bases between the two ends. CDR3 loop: CASSDGRMNTEAFF. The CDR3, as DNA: TGTGCCAGCAGTGACGGACGTATGAACACTGAAGCTTTCTTT.

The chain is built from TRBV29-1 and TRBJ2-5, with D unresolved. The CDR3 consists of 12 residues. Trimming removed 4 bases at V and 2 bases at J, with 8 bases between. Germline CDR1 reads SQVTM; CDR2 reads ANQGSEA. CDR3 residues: CSVVGMQETQYF. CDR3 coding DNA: TGCAGCGTTGTAGGGATGCAAGAGACCCAGTACTTC.

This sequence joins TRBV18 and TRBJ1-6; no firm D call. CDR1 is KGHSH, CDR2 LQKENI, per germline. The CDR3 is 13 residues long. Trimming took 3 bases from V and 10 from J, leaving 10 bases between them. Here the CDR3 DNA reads TGTGCCAGCTCACCCCTTCCCGAATCACCCCTCCACTTT. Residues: CASSPLPESPLHF.

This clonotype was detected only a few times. CDR3 loop: CASSRTGGSQPQHF. DNA of the CDR3: TGCGCCAGCAGTCGGACAGGGGGAAGTCAGCCCCAGCATTTT. The V call is TRBV5-1, the J call TRBJ1-5; 10 nucleotides agree with TRBD1. CDR1 is SGHRS, CDR2 YFSETQ, per germline. This CDR3 contains 14 residues. The ends lost 5 bases at V and 6 bases at J; junction bases unmatched: 5.

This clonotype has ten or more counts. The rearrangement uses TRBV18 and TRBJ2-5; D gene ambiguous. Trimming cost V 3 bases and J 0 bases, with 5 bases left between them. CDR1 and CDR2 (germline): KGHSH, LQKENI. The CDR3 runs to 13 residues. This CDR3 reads CASSPSYQETQYF. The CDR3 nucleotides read TGTGCCAGCTCACCTTCGTACCAAGAGACCCAGTACTTC.

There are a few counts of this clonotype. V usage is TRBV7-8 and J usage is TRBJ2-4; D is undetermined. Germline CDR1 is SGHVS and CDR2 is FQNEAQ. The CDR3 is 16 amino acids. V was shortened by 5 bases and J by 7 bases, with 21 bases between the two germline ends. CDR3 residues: CASSPNTEMMGNIQYF. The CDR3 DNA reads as TGTGCCAGCAGCCCAAACACGGAGATGATGGGGAACATTCAGTACTTC.

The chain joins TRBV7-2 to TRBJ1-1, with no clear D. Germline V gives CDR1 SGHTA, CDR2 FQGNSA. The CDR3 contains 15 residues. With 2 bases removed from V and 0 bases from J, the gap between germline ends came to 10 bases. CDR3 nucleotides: TGTGCCAGCAGCTTACTTAAGGTCATGAACACTGAAGCTTTCTTT. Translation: CASSLLKVMNTEAFF.

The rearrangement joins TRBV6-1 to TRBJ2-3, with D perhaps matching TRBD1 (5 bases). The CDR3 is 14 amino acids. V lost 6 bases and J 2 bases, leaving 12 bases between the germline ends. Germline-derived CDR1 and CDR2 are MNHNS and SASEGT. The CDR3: CASREQVLTDTQYF. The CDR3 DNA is TGTGCCAGCAGAGAACAGGTCCTCACAGATACGCAGTATTTT.